The count of the clone carrying this T cell receptor beta chain is one. These data are taken from a study of T cell responses to AZD1222 COVID-19 vaccine. Using immunoSEQ multiplex PCR, the repertoire was profiled, and TCRdb retains in-frame clones only, with some absent. The sample carries approximately 150,000 clones, around 88% recorded once. The CDR3 loop spans 15 amino acids. Germline V lookup: CDR1 SGHKS, CDR2 YYEKEE (reference sequence). V was pared by 0 bases and J by 6 bases, with 13 bases between. This clonotype was obtained from an adult in good health. The material sequenced was peripheral blood, taken on day 0 of MenACWY control vaccination. This rearrangement joins TRBV5-5 to TRBJ1-5; no definite D call. This CDR3 is CASSLGGQVSQPQHF. The CDR3 DNA sequence: TGTGCCAGCAGCTTGGGTGGGCAGGTCAGTCAGCCCCAGCATTTT. The variable domain in full, completed from reference TRBV5-5 and TRBJ1-5, reads DAGVTQSPTHLIKTRGQQVTLRCSPISGHKSVSWYQQVLGQGPQFIFQYYEKEERGRGNFPDRFSARQFPNYSSELNVNALLLGDSALYLCASSLGGQVSQPQHFGDGTRLSIL.